This T cell receptor (beta chain) was recovered during a study of T cells in Graves' hyperthyroidism and ophthalmopathy. A few counts support this clonotype. Germline V CDR1 and CDR2: MNHEY, SVGEGT. The CDR3 is 18 amino acids. V dropped 5 bases and J dropped 3; count of bases not matched to a gene: 11. Ahead of any ophthalmopathy symptoms, the blood sample was obtained at the first diagnosis of hyperthyroidism. Amplified TCR beta CDR3 regions derived from RNA transcripts. A set of HTBI primers served as the primers for a first-round RT-PCR of the TCR CDR3. TCRdb ran MiXCR on the multiplex PCR reads and lists one entry per CDR3 protein. Of some 600,000 distinct CDR3 sequences in the sample, 11% to 15% were seen once.

This sequence originates from a woman younger than 45 with Graves' hyperthyroidism that later progressed to Graves' ophthalmopathy. This chain uses TRBV6-2 or TRBV6-3 with TRBJ2-1, with TRBD2 matching 12 bases. Specimen: blood. CDR3 nucleotides: TGTGCCAGCAGTAAGCTAGCGGGAGGGCCATATGGCTACAATGAGCAGTTCTTC. This codes for CASSKLAGGPYGYNEQFF.